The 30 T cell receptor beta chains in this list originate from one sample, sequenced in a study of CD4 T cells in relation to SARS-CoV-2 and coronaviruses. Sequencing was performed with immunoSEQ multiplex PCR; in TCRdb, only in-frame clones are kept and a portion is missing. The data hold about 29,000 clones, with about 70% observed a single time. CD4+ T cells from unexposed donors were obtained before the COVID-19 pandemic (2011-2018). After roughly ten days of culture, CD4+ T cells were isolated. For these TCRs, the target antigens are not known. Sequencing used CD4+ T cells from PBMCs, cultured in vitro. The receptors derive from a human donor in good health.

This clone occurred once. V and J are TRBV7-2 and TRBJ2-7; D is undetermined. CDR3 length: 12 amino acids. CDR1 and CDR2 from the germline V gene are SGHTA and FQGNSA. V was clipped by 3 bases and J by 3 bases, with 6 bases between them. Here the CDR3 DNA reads TGTGCCAGCAGCTTGCAGAACTACGAGCAGTACTTC. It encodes CASSLQNYEQYF.

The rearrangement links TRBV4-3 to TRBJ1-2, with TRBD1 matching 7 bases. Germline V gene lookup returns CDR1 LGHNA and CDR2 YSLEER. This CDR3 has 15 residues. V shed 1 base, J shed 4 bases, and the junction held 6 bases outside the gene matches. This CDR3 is CASSQVQGPVYGYTF. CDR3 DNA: TGCGCCAGCAGCCAAGTACAGGGGCCGGTCTATGGCTACACCTTC.

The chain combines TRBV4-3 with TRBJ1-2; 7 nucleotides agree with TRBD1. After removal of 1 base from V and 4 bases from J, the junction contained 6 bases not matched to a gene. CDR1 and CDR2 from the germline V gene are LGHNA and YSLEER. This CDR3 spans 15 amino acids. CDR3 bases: TGCGCCAGCAGCCAAGCTTACAGGGGAACCTATGGCTACACCTTC. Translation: CASSQAYRGTYGYTF.

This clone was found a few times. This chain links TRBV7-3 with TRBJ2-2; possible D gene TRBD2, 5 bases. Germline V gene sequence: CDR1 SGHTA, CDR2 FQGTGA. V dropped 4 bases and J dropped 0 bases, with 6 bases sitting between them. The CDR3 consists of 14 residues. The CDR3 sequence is CASSSGTNTGELFF. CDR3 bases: TGTGCCAGCAGCTCCGGGACGAACACCGGGGAGCTGTTTTTT.

DNA for the CDR3: TGTGCCAGCAGTTGGACTAGCGGGAGCCCCGGGGAGCTGTTTTTT. Protein product: CASSWTSGSPGELFF. The chain recombines TRBV11-1 with TRBJ2-2; 13 bases line up with TRBD2. The CDR3 is made up of 15 amino acids. Germline CDR1 reads SGHAT; CDR2 reads FQDESV (reference sequence). Trimming cost V 6 bases and J 6 bases; bases outside gene matches: 4.

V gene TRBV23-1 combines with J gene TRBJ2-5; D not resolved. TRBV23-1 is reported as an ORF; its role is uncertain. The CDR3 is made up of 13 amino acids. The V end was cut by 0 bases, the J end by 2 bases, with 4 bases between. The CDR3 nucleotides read TGCGCCAGCAGTCAATCGTGGCAAGAGACCCAGTACTTC. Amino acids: CASSQSWQETQYF.

The CDR3 spells CASSSPRDIGSGYTF. In nucleotides, the CDR3 is TGTGCCAGCAGCTCGCCCCGGGACATAGGGAGTGGCTACACCTTC. The chain couples TRBV9 to TRBJ1-2, with D perhaps TRBD1 (6 bases). V was shortened by 4 bases and J by 7 bases, with 20 bases between the two germline ends. This CDR3 comprises 15 residues. Germline CDR1 reads SGDLS; CDR2 reads YYNGEE.

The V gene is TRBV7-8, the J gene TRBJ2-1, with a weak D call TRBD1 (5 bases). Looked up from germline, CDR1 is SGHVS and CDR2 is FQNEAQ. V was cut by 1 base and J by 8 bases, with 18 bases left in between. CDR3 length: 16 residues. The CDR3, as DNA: TGTGCCAGCAGCTTAGGCCGGACACCGCTATTCTATGAGCAGTTCTTC. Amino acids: CASSLGRTPLFYEQFF.

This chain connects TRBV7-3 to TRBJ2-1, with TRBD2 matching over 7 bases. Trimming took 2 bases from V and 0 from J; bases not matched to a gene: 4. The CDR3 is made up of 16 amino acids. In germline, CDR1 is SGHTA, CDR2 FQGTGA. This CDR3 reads CASSLDGGSSYNEQFF. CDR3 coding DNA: TGTGCCAGCAGCTTAGATGGCGGGAGCTCCTACAATGAGCAGTTCTTC.

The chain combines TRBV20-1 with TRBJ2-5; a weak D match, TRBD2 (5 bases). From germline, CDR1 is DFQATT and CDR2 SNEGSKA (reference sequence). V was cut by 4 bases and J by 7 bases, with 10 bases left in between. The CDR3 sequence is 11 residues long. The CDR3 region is CSAIRAGTQYF. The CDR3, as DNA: TGCAGTGCTATCCGGGCGGGGACCCAGTACTTC.

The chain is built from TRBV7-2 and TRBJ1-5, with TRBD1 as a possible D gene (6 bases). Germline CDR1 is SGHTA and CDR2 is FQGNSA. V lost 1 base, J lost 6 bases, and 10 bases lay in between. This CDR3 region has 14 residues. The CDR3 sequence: CASSLGGQFQPQHF. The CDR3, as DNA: TGTGCCAGCAGCTTAGGCGGACAGTTTCAGCCCCAGCATTTT.

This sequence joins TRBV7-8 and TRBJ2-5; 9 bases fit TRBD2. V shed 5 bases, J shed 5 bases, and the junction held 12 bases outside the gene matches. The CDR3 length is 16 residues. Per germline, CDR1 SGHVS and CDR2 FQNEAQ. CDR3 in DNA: TGTGCCAGCAGCCGCGGGAGGGGACCGATCCGGGAGACCCAGTACTTC. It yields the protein CASSRGRGPIRETQYF.

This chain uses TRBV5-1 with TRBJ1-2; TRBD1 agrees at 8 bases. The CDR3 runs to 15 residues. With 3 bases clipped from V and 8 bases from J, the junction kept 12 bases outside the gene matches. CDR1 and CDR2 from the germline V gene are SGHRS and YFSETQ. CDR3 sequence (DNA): TGCGCCAGCAGCTCTCCAAGTCAGGGGGCGAGCGGCTACACCTTC. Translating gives CASSSPSQGASGYTF.

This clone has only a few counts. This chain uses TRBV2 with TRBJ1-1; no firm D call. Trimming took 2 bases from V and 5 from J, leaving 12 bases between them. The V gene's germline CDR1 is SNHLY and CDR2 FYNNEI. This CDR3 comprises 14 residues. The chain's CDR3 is CASSENGKETEAFF. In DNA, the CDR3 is TGTGCCAGCAGTGAAAACGGGAAGGAGACTGAAGCTTTCTTT.

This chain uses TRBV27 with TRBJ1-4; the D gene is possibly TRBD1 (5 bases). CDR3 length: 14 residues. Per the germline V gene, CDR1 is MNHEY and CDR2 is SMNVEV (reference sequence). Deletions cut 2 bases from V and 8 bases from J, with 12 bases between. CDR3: CASSLRRDGEKLFF. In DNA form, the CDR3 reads TGTGCCAGCAGTTTACGAAGGGACGGGGAAAAACTGTTTTTT. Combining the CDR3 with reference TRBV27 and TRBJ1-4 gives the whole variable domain EAQVTQNPRYLITVTGKKLTVTCSQNMNHEYMSWYRQDPGLGLRQIYYSMNVEVTDKGDVPEGYKVSRKEKRNFPLILESPSPNQTSLYFCASSLRRDGEKLFFGSGTQLSVL.

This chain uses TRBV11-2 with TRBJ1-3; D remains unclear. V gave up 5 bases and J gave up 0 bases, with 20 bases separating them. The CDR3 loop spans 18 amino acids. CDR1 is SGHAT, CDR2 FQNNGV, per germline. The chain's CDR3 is CASSKPSVRTFSGNTIYF. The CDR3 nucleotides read TGTGCCAGCAGCAAACCCTCAGTAAGGACCTTCTCTGGAAACACCATATATTTT.

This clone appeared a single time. The CDR3 nucleotides read TGCGCCAGCAGCCCCGTTAGCGGGAGTTACAATGAGCAGTTCTTC. Its translation is CASSPVSGSYNEQFF. The gene calls are TRBV5-1 and TRBJ2-1; TRBD2 aligns across 9 bases. The CDR3 contains 15 residues. Germline V gene sequence: CDR1 SGHRS, CDR2 YFSETQ. The J segment lost 4 bases and the V segment lost 4 bases, leaving 6 bases of the junction unmatched.

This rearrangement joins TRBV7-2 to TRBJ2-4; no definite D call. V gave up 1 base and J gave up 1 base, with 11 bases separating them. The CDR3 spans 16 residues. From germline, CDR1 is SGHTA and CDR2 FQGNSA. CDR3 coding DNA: TGTGCCAGCAGCTTAGTCCCAGTGATGGCCAAAAACATTCAGTACTTC. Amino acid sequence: CASSLVPVMAKNIQYF.

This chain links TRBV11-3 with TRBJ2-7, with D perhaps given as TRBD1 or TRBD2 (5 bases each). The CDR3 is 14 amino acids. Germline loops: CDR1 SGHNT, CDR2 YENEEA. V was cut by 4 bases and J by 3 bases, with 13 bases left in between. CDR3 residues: CASSYRDGNYEQYF. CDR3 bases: TGTGCCAGCAGCTACCGGGACGGGAACTACGAGCAGTACTTC. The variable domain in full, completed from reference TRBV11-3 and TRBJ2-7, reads EAGVVQSPRYKIIEKKQPVAFWCNPISGHNTLYWYLQNLGQGPELLIRYENEEAVDDSQLPKDRFSAERLKGVDSTLKIQPAELGDSAVYLCASSYRDGNYEQYFGPGTRLTVT.

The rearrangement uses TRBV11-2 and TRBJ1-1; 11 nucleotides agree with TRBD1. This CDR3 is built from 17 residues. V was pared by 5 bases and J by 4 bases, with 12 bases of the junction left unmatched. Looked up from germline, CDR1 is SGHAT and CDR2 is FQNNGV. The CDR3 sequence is CASSPRDRGYAITEAFF. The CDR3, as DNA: TGTGCCAGCAGCCCCCGGGACAGGGGGTATGCAATCACTGAAGCTTTCTTT.

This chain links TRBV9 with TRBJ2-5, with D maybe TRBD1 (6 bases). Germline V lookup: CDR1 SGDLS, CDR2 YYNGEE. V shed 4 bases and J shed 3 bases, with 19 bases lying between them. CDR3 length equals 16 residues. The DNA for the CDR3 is TGTGCCAGCAGCCCAGGGTCTGGCAGGGGAAAAGAGACCCAGTACTTC. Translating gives CASSPGSGRGKETQYF.

The CDR3 nucleotides read TGTGCCAGTAGTATAGGTTCTAGCGGGCGGTACCAAGAGACCCAGTACTTC. Translated, it gives CASSIGSSGRYQETQYF. V usage is TRBV19 and J usage is TRBJ2-5; 8 nucleotides match TRBD2. V gave up 1 base and J gave up 0 bases; unmatched junction bases: 7. Germline lookup yields CDR1 LNHDA and CDR2 SQIVND (reference sequence). This CDR3 comprises 17 residues.

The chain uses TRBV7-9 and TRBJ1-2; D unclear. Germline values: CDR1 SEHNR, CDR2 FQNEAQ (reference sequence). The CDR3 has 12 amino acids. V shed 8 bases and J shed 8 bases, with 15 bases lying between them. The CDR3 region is CASLLTGYGYTF. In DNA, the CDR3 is TGTGCCAGCTTACTTACTGGGTACGGCTACACCTTC.

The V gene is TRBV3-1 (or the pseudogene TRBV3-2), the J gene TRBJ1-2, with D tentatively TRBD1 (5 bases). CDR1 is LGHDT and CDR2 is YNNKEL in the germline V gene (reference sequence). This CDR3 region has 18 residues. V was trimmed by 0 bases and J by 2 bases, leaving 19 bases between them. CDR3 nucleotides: TGTGCCAGCAGCCAAGATCGGGGTGAGGCGGGGCACAACTATGGCTACACCTTC. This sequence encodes CASSQDRGEAGHNYGYTF.

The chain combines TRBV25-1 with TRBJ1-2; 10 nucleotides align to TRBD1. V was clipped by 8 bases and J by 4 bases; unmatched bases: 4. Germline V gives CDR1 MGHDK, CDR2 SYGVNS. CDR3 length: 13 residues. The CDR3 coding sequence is TGTGCCAGCCGGACAGGGGGAAGCTATGGCTACACCTTC. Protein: CASRTGGSYGYTF.

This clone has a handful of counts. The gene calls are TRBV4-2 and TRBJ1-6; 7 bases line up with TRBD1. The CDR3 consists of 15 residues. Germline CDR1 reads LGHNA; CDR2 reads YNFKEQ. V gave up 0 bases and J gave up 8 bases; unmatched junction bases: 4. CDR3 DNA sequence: TGTGCCAGCAGCCAAGATCAGGGGGGGGATTCACCCCTCCACTTT. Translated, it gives CASSQDQGGDSPLHF.

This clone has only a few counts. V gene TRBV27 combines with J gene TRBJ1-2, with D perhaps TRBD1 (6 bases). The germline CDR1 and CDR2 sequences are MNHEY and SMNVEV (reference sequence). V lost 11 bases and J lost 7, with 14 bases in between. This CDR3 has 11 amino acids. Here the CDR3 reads CAWGAVGGYTF. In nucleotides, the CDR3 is TGTGCCTGGGGGGCGGTGGGTGGCTACACCTTC.

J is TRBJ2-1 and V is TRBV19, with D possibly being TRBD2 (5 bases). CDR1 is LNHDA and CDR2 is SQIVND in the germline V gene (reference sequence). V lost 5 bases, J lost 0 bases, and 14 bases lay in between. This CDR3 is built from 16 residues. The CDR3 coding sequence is TGTGCCAGTAGTCCCCAAGCGGCTAGCTCCTACAATGAGCAGTTCTTC. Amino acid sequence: CASSPQAASSYNEQFF.

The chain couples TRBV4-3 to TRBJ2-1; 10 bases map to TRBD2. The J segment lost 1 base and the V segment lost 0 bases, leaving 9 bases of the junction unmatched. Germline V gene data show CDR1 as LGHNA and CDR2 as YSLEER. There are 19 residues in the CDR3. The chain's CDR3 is CASSQEAVAGGRSYNEQFF. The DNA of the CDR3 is TGCGCCAGCAGCCAAGAAGCGGTAGCGGGAGGTCGATCCTACAATGAGCAGTTCTTC.

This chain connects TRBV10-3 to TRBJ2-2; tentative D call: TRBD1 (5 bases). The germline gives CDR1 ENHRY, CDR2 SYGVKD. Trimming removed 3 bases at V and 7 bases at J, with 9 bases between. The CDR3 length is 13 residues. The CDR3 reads CAISDQGGGELFF. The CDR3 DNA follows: TGTGCCATCAGTGATCAGGGCGGCGGGGAGCTGTTTTTT.